This T cell receptor (beta chain) comes out of a study of blood T cells in healthy people across ages (dated by TCRdb to the mid-2010s). In terms of the full investigation: In model experiments, template switching captured about one uniquely barcoded TCR beta cDNA molecule for every two T cells. Age-related changes in TCR beta repertoire diversity were measured in the study by deep sequencing normalized with unique cDNA molecular identifiers. The donors were split into four age groups: young (average roughly 15 years), middle-aged (around 37), aged (about 56) and long-lived (approximately 80). Two additional independent replicas of 1 million unique cDNA reads from the same blood draw were analyzed for two donors (one aged 18 to 30 and one aged 80 or older).

The protocol used for the library was 5' RACE. The instrument given in TCRdb is Illumina HiSeq 2500. A second PCR of about 6 to 11 cycles was run with a J-beta primer mix and a sample-barcoded 5' primer. A unique molecular identifier was introduced onto each TCR beta cDNA molecule by a template-switch 5' adaptor carrying 12 random nucleotides. Each sample yielded at least 3 million CDR3-containing paired-end reads. The Mint cDNA synthesis kit, primed by a TRBC-specific oligonucleotide, was used to synthesize first-strand cDNA from all RNA. After uracil-DNA glycosylase treatment, a first 18-cycle PCR used universal primers M1SS and BC2_uni_R on all cDNA. The original methods were these. Normalization of each sample was performed by random selection of 1 million high-quality reads, each carrying a distinct molecular identifier. Instead of being binned into consensus sequences, reads that shared molecular identifiers were thrown out. MiTCR, set to a Q25 quality threshold and the strictest error-elimination algorithm, was used for CDR3 identification, clonotype clustering and error correction. A nonparametric unseen species model using Euler transformation provided a lower-bound estimate of total TCR beta diversity. TCRdb reanalyzed the raw reads on its own, using fastp at Q25 for trimming and MiXCR for clone calling, and kept in-frame beta chains. Entries that share a CDR3 protein sequence are merged under the most common genes and DNA. V and J calls and clone size were set by TCRdb, not the authors. In all, the sample holds some 1,000,000 distinct CDR3 sequences, and approximately 26% of those were seen once. The leading ten clones occupy 0.75% of the sample.

Systemically healthy Caucasian individuals from Russia, 39 in total and aged roughly 6 to 95 years, were included as donors. Each donor gave 9.5 to 10 milliliters of peripheral blood, drawn into EDTA-treated Vacutainer tubes. Ficoll-Paque density-gradient centrifugation was used to isolate PBMCs, with at least 6 million per sample. Total RNA was extracted from PBMCs with Trizol reagent, with at least 6 micrograms obtained per sample. The percentages of naive CD45RAhigh/CD27high T cells were determined by flow cytometry on a PBMC aliquot from every donor. Summary of the overall study and its limitations: Compared with the aged group, the long-lived group had more naive CD4+ T cells, fewer expanded clones and increased TCR diversity, a pattern suggesting age selection. A strong correlation was found between observed TCR beta diversity and the percentage of naive T cells measured by flow cytometry. Since profiling was done on bulk unsorted PBMCs, naive and antigen-experienced compartments could not be conclusively compared. The CMV infection status of donors was not known, potentially confounding age-related changes in expanded clonotypes. As age increased, observed TCR beta diversity per million T cells dropped in a roughly linear way, and a significant reduction was already evident by age about 40. Estimates of total diversity from one million sequenced T cells were regarded as lower bounds and underestimates.

Notes on this clonotype: It has no known antigen specificity. No qualities accompany the bases; no much larger clone lies one base away.

The CDR3 holds 16 amino acids from the cysteine to the phenylalanine. The retained sequence is limited to the CDR3, 48 bases, with the frame set at the first base. CDR1 and CDR2 are drawn from the germline V gene (reference sequence): LGHDT, YNNKEL. V gives up 1 base and J gives up 4 bases, and the segment between their germline ends measures 15 bases. These data were likewise used in another study, on T cells of mothers and their children. The second publication reports: Nine systemically healthy Caucasian individuals served as donors, namely three mothers together with their six children. cDNA synthesis used all of the extracted RNA, with 1.5 ug of RNA in each 15 ul reaction. In the second PCR, the M1S primer added sample barcodes and 2-4 random nucleotides. Over 9.5 million TCR beta CDR3 reads were obtained for each mother, and approximately 3 million reads were obtained for each child. Thymic selection shapes the output of TCR recombination in a similar way in related and unrelated pairs, and inherited differences have a minor effect. Normalized repertoire overlap in related mother-child pairs was always slightly higher than in unrelated mother-child pairs, but the difference was never significant. No persistent microchimeric T cell clones were found, with a detection sensitivity of approximately 94 clones per million clonotypes. In the study, deep NGS was used to compare the TCR beta repertoires of mothers and children, and features distinguishing related mother-child pairs from unrelated individuals were sought. Mothers averaged roughly 40 +/- 4 years of age and children averaged approximately 11 +/- 4 years. After adapters were ligated using NEBNext reagents, the libraries underwent 100+100 nt paired-end sequencing on an Illumina HiSeq 2000. To prevent cross-contamination, the mother and child libraries were prepared a month apart and were sequenced in separate runs. For each donor, between about 500,000 and 2,200,000 distinct TCR beta clonotypes were identified. Naive TCR beta clonotypes were estimated from low-frequency clonotypes matched to each donor's FACS-determined naive share, without sorting.

The sequence links TRBV3-1 to TRBJ2-3, with TRBD2 perhaps the D gene, on 6 matching bases. This sequence was found in a girl aged 2 to 9 in good health. Source material: blood. The nucleotide sequence is given as TGTGCCAGCAGCCAAGGGATAGGAGGGTCGGCAGATACGCAGTATTTT. It codes for CASSQGIGGSADTQYF.